The 29 T cell receptor beta chains below come from one sample, sequenced in a study of blood T cell repertoires in COVID-19. Profiling relied on immunoSEQ multiplex PCR, and the TCRdb table lists in-frame clones only, not all of them. The sample has around 320,000 clones, 65% to 90% seen once; the top ten hold 7.2%. Material for sequencing was peripheral blood. The receptors come from a human donor in a cohort sampled during active COVID-19.

This clone was counted only a few times. This rearrangement joins TRBV14 to TRBJ1-2; TRBD1 matches at 7 bases. CDR1 is SGHDN, CDR2 FVKESK, per germline. The junction had 5 bases not matched to a gene; V was cut back by 4 bases and J by 0 bases. The CDR3 has 15 amino acids. The CDR3: CASSLLGTANYGYTF. The CDR3, as DNA: TGTGCCAGCAGCCTACTCGGGACAGCTAACTATGGCTACACCTTC.

The DNA of the CDR3 is TGTGCCAGCAGCCCGTATCAATCCGGGACAGGTGACTACGAGCAGTACTTC. It translates to CASSPYQSGTGDYEQYF. The chain recombines TRBV7-9 with TRBJ2-7; 8 bases line up with TRBD1. CDR1 and CDR2 (germline): SEHNR, FQNEAQ (reference sequence). CDR3 length: 17 residues. J lost 3 bases, V lost 5 bases, and 15 bases had no gene match.

The gene calls are TRBV30 and TRBJ2-5; TRBD1 aligns across 9 bases. CDR1 GTSNPN and CDR2 SVGIG come from the germline V gene (reference sequence). V gave up 4 bases and J gave up 1 base; unmatched junction bases: 7. The CDR3 has 15 residues. CDR3 nucleotide sequence: TGTGCCTGGACTAAAGGGACAGGGAGCCAAGAGACCCAGTACTTC. As protein: CAWTKGTGSQETQYF.

The rearrangement links TRBV10-3 to TRBJ1-3; TRBD1 aligns across 7 bases. This CDR3 comprises 15 residues. CDR1 and CDR2 (germline): ENHRY, SYGVKD. Losses at the gene ends were 6 bases for V and 4 bases for J; bases not matched to a gene: 9. CDR3 region: CAISRTGDGGNTIYF. CDR3 in DNA: TGTGCCATCAGCAGAACAGGGGATGGGGGAAACACCATATATTTT.

This rearrangement joins TRBV5-4 to TRBJ2-2; 15 positions agree with TRBD2. Germline CDR1 is SGHNT and CDR2 is YYREEE (reference sequence). The CDR3 runs 18 residues. After removal of 4 bases from V and 2 bases from J, the junction contained 6 bases not matched to a gene. CDR3 DNA sequence: TGTGCCAGCAGCCTCGGACTAGCGGGGGGGCCTAACACCGGGGAGCTGTTTTTT. Translation: CASSLGLAGGPNTGELFF. Full variable domain (rest looked up from reference TRBV5-4 and TRBJ2-2): ETGVTQSPTHLIKTRGQQVTLRCSSQSGHNTVSWYQQALGQGPQFIFQYYREEENGRGNFPPRFSGLQFPNYSSELNVNALELDDSALYLCASSLGLAGGPNTGELFFGEGSRLTVL.

The V and J genes are TRBV24-1 and TRBJ1-5; no firm D call. The CDR3 spans 14 residues. CDR1 is KGHDR and CDR2 is SFDVKD in the germline V gene. Trimming cost V 4 bases and J 9 bases, with 15 bases left between them. In DNA, the CDR3 is TGTGCCACCAGTGACCGCCCCGGGTTTCGGCCCCAGCATTTT. It yields the protein CATSDRPGFRPQHF.

The count of this clone is one. The V gene is TRBV6-2 or TRBV6-3, the J gene TRBJ1-2; 9 nucleotides agree with TRBD1. CDR3 length equals 18 residues. Germline CDR1 reads MNHEY; CDR2 reads SVGEGT. V lost 2 bases, J lost 4 bases, and 14 bases stayed unmatched. The CDR3 nucleotides read TGTGCCAGCAGTTACGACTCTATGGACAGGGGCGCCTTCTATGGCTACACCTTC. It translates to CASSYDSMDRGAFYGYTF.

The rearrangement links TRBV19 to TRBJ2-1; TRBD2 might be the D (6 bases). Trimming stripped 5 bases from V and 9 bases from J, with 14 bases between. The CDR3 runs 13 residues. Germline CDR1 is LNHDA and CDR2 is SQIVND (reference sequence). CDR3 in amino acids: CASSPTSWGEQFF. The CDR3 coding sequence is TGTGCCAGTAGTCCCACTAGCTGGGGTGAGCAGTTCTTC.

The genes are TRBV9 and TRBJ1-1; D is unclear. The V gene's germline CDR1 is SGDLS and CDR2 YYNGEE. The CDR3 totals 14 residues. Trimming shortened V by 3 bases and J by 0 bases, and 9 bases separated the two germline ends. CDR3 DNA: TGTGCCAGCAGCGACAGCCTGATGAACACTGAAGCTTTCTTT. It is translated as CASSDSLMNTEAFF. The full variable domain, completed using reference TRBV9 and TRBJ1-1, is DSGVTQTPKHLITATGQRVTLRCSPRSGDLSVYWYQQSLDQGLQFLIQYYNGEERAKGNILERFSAQQFPDLHSELNLSSLELGDSALYFCASSDSLMNTEAFFGQGTRLTVV.

The V and J genes are TRBV5-5 and TRBJ2-3, with 8 bases matching TRBD2. Germline V gene data show CDR1 as SGHKS and CDR2 as YYEKEE (reference sequence). This CDR3 is built from 15 residues. V lost 4 bases to trimming and J lost 3 bases; unmatched junction nucleotides: 7. CDR3 in DNA: TGTGCCAGCAGCGTTTACGGGGGGGCTACAGATACGCAGTATTTT. It specifies CASSVYGGATDTQYF.

This rearrangement joins TRBV25-1 to TRBJ1-1; D possibly corresponds to TRBD1 (6 bases). CDR1 MGHDK and CDR2 SYGVNS come from the germline V gene. This CDR3 has 13 residues. The V and J ends lost 4 bases and 5 bases respectively, with 11 bases between them. In DNA, the CDR3 is TGTGCCAGCAGTGTAGGGGGATCTACTGAAGCTTTCTTT. It codes for CASSVGGSTEAFF.

The chain uses TRBV18 and TRBJ2-7, with a tentative D call TRBD1 (6 bases). With 3 bases removed from V and 7 bases from J, the gap between germline ends came to 16 bases. Germline V gene lookup returns CDR1 KGHSH and CDR2 LQKENI. CDR3 size: 14 residues. The CDR3 reads CASSPWTEAREQYF. In DNA, the CDR3 is TGTGCCAGCTCACCCTGGACAGAGGCGAGGGAGCAGTACTTC.

This chain joins TRBV2 and TRBJ1-1, with D hard to call. V was trimmed by 5 bases and J by 5 bases, leaving 12 bases between them. Per germline, CDR1 SNHLY and CDR2 FYNNEI. The CDR3 is 13 amino acids. The CDR3 region has the DNA TGTGCCAGCAGTTCCACAGCCGGTACTGAAGCTTTCTTT. It yields the protein CASSSTAGTEAFF.

V usage is TRBV7-2 and J usage is TRBJ2-3; a weak D match, TRBD2 (6 bases). Germline values: CDR1 SGHTA, CDR2 FQGNSA. Deletions cut 0 bases from V and 5 bases from J, with 15 bases between. The CDR3 extends over 16 amino acids. The CDR3 coding sequence is TGTGCCAGCAGCTTAGCGCCGGGCGGGGCGAGAGATACGCAGTATTTT. It translates to CASSLAPGGARDTQYF. Using reference TRBV7-2 and TRBJ2-3 for the parts outside the CDR3, the full variable domain is GAGVSQSPSNKVTEKGKDVELRCDPISGHTALYWYRQSLGQGLEFLIYFQGNSAPDKSGLPSDRFSAERTGGSVSTLTIQRTQQEDSAVYLCASSLAPGGARDTQYFGPGTRLTVL.

V gene TRBV30 combines with J gene TRBJ2-1; tentative D call: TRBD2 (5 bases). Between the trimmed V and J ends, which lost 1 base and 7 bases, there was a span of 11 bases. The CDR3 is 13 amino acids. CDR1 is GTSNPN, CDR2 SVGIG, per germline (reference sequence). The CDR3 nucleotides read TGTGCCTGGAGTGGGGTCCGAGGGAATGAGCAGTTCTTC. It yields the protein CAWSGVRGNEQFF.

Many counts were recorded for this clone. The chain uses TRBV11-1 and TRBJ2-5; 13 bases are a match to TRBD2. Germline trimming cut 4 bases from V and 7 bases from J; bases unmatched to any gene: 9. The CDR3 is made up of 16 amino acids. Germline V gene lookup returns CDR1 SGHAT and CDR2 FQDESV (reference sequence). Here the CDR3 reads CASSYTSGGAAGTQYF. The CDR3 bases are TGTGCCAGCAGCTATACTAGCGGGGGGGCCGCGGGGACCCAGTACTTC.

This chain joins TRBV24-1 and TRBJ1-5; possible D gene TRBD1, 5 bases. CDR3 length equals 14 residues. V lost 5 bases and J 2 bases, leaving 9 bases between the germline ends. CDR1 and CDR2 (germline): KGHDR, SFDVKD. The CDR3 bases are TGTGCCACCAGTGGGGGCCTCGGCAATCAGCCCCAGCATTTT. This sequence encodes CATSGGLGNQPQHF.

The chain couples TRBV27 to TRBJ1-3; tentatively, D is TRBD1 (6 bases). Between the trimmed V and J ends, which lost 2 bases and 5 bases, there was a span of 19 bases. Looked up from germline, CDR1 is MNHEY and CDR2 is SMNVEV (reference sequence). This CDR3 comprises 17 residues. CDR3 DNA: TGTGCCAGCAGTTTAAGGTCGGCAGGGGTAGAGCGAAACACCATATATTTT. Translation gives CASSLRSAGVERNTIYF.

The V gene is TRBV19, the J gene TRBJ2-7; 9 positions match TRBD1. Trimming cost V 6 bases and J 1 base; bases outside gene matches: 7. The germline CDR1 and CDR2 sequences are LNHDA and SQIVND (reference sequence). The CDR3 loop spans 15 amino acids. The CDR3 region is CASRWGQGPSYEQYF. The CDR3 region has the DNA TGTGCCAGTAGGTGGGGACAGGGCCCTTCCTACGAGCAGTACTTC.

V and J are TRBV2 and TRBJ1-1, with D possibly being TRBD1 (5 bases). Trimming removed 4 bases from V and 5 bases from J, with 14 bases in between. This CDR3 spans 14 amino acids. Germline V gives CDR1 SNHLY, CDR2 FYNNEI. CDR3 bases: TGTGCCAGCAGTGGGAGGGGCCTCGAGACTGAAGCTTTCTTT. The encoded protein is CASSGRGLETEAFF.

This clone has only one observation. The CDR3 sequence is CASSSTRTGSTYEQYF. The CDR3 DNA sequence: TGTGCCAGCAGCTCAACCAGGACAGGGTCCACCTACGAGCAGTACTTC. The chain is built from TRBV7-9 and TRBJ2-7; 8 bases map to TRBD1. V shed 4 bases, J shed 2 bases, and the junction held 10 bases outside the gene matches. The CDR3 has 16 residues. From germline, CDR1 is SEHNR and CDR2 FQNEAQ (reference sequence).

A few counts support this clone. This chain uses TRBV6-2 or TRBV6-3 with TRBJ2-1, with D tentatively TRBD1 (6 bases). The CDR3 runs to 15 residues. CDR1 MNHEY and CDR2 SVGEGT come from the germline V gene. Trimming shortened V by 2 bases and J by 3 bases, and 11 bases separated the two germline ends. The CDR3 coding sequence is TGTGCCAGCAGTTACCAACTACAGGGCTACAATGAGCAGTTCTTC. Translation: CASSYQLQGYNEQFF.

CDR3 nucleotides: TGTGCCAGCAACTTAGCGGGGGCGGGCACCGGGGAGCTGTTTTTT. Translating gives CASNLAGAGTGELFF. The chain is built from TRBV28 and TRBJ2-2, with TRBD2 matching over 9 bases. The CDR3 has 15 amino acids. V was clipped by 7 bases and J by 4 bases; unmatched bases: 7. CDR1 and CDR2 (germline): MDHEN, SYDVKM.

The V call is TRBV6-5, the J call TRBJ2-3, with 9 bases fitting TRBD2. The germline gives CDR1 MNHEY, CDR2 SVGAGI. This CDR3 contains 13 residues. Trimming took 6 bases from V and 4 from J; bases not matched to a gene: 2. The CDR3 DNA reads TGTGCCAGCAGAAGGACTAGCGCAGATACGCAGTATTTT. Translation: CASRRTSADTQYF.

The chain combines TRBV7-9 with TRBJ1-1; 7 nucleotides align to TRBD1. The CDR3 consists of 14 residues. The germline V gene has CDR1 SEHNR and CDR2 FQNEAQ (reference sequence). With V trimmed by 5 bases and J by 11 bases, 14 bases remained unmatched. In nucleotides, the CDR3 is TGTGCCAGCAGCCAATGGGACAGAACAATGGGGGCTTTCTTT. Translating it yields CASSQWDRTMGAFF.

The chain links TRBV9 to TRBJ1-3, with D unclear. CDR1 is SGDLS, CDR2 YYNGEE, per germline. The CDR3 spans 13 residues. Trimming removed 3 bases at V and 1 base at J, with 5 bases between. CDR3 DNA: TGTGCCAGCAGCGCCACATCTGGAAACACCATATATTTT. Amino acid sequence: CASSATSGNTIYF.

The J gene is TRBJ2-5, the V gene TRBV5-1, with D possibly being TRBD2 (6 bases). This CDR3 has 16 amino acids. V lost 0 bases to trimming and J lost 1 base, with 13 bases between them. CDR1 is SGHRS, CDR2 YFSETQ, per germline. The DNA for the CDR3 is TGCGCCAGCAGCTTGGGTGGTAGCGGTCTCCAAGAGACCCAGTACTTC. Its translation is CASSLGGSGLQETQYF.

This clone was recorded a few times. CDR3 sequence: CATERGTGVLFSYEQYF. The CDR3 nucleotides are TGTGCCACGGAAAGGGGGACAGGTGTCCTTTTCTCCTACGAGCAGTACTTC. The chain employs TRBV5-4 and TRBJ2-7, with 8 bases that match TRBD1. In germline, CDR1 is SGHNT, CDR2 YYREEE (reference sequence). The CDR3 totals 17 residues. V shed 9 bases and J 0 bases; nucleotides not matched to a gene: 17.

The chain is built from TRBV7-8 and TRBJ1-1; TRBD1 is a possible D gene (6 bases). The V end lost 4 bases, the J end lost 6 bases, and 9 bases lay between the germline ends. CDR1 is SGHVS and CDR2 is FQNEAQ in the germline V gene. The CDR3 is made up of 12 amino acids. Here the CDR3 DNA reads TGTGCCAGCAGCTCCAGGGGTCCTGAAGCTTTCTTT. This encodes CASSSRGPEAFF.